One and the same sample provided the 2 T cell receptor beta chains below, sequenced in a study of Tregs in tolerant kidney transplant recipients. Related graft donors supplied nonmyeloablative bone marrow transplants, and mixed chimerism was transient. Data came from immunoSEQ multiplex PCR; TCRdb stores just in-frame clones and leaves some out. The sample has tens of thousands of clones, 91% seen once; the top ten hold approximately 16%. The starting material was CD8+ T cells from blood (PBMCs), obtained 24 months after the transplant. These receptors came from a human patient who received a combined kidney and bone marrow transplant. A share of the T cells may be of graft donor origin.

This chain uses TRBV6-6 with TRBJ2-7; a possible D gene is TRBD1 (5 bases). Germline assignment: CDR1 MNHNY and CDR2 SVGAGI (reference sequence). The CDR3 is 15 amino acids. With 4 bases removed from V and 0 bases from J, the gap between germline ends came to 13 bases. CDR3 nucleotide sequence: TGTGCCAGCAGTTTGTTAGGGGTGAGCTCCTACGAGCAGTACTTC. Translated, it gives CASSLLGVSSYEQYF.

The CDR3 DNA is TGTGCCAGCAGCTTAGCCCTAAAACTTTTCGGGAGTACCGGGGAGCTGTTTTTT. Its translation is CASSLALKLFGSTGELFF. V and J are TRBV7-6 and TRBJ2-2, with D possibly matching TRBD2 (6 bases). The CDR3 covers 18 residues. CDR1 and CDR2 from the germline V gene are SGHVS and FNYEAQ. V was trimmed by 0 bases and J by 5 bases, leaving 19 bases between them.